This TCR beta chain comes out of a study of blood T cell repertoires in COVID-19. Overall study: Samples of COVID-19 (acute and convalescent) were obtained from the United States, Italy and Spain.

Methods used by the authors: From reference gene primer amplification, estimates of nucleated cell counts were derived. The method was immunoSEQ multiplex PCR; TCRdb's version includes in-frame clones alone and lacks a portion of them. D and trimming were read from the DNA, whereas the V and J calls and clone size are those reported in that table. The data hold 150,000 to 200,000 clones, with 80% to 90% observed a single time. This CDR3 has 13 residues. Germline-derived CDR1 and CDR2 are MNHEY and SVGAGI. V lost 6 bases and J lost 5, with 13 bases in between. The sequenced sample was peripheral blood. This TCR was sampled from a man aged 60 to 75 with acute or convalescent COVID-19. The rearrangement joins TRBV6-5 to TRBJ1-2; D gene uncertain. CDR3 sequence: CASRPAAGYGYTF. CDR3 DNA sequence: TGTGCCAGCAGGCCAGCCGCGGGGTATGGCTACACCTTC.